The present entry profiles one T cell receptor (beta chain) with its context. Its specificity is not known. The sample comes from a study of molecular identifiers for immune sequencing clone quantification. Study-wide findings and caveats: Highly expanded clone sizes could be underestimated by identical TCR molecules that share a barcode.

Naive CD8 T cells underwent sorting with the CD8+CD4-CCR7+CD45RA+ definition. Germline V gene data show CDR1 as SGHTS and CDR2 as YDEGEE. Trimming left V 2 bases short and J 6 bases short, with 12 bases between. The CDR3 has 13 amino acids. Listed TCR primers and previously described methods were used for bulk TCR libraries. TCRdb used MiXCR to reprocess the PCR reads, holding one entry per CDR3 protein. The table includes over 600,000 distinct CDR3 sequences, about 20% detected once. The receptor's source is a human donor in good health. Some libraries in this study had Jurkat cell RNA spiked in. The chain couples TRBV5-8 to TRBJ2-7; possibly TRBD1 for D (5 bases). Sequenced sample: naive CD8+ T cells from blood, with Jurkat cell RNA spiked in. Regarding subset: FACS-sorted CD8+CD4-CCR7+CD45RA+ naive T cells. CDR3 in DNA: TGTGCCAGCAGCTTAGACTCAGGGTTCGAGCAGTACTTC. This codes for CASSLDSGFEQYF.